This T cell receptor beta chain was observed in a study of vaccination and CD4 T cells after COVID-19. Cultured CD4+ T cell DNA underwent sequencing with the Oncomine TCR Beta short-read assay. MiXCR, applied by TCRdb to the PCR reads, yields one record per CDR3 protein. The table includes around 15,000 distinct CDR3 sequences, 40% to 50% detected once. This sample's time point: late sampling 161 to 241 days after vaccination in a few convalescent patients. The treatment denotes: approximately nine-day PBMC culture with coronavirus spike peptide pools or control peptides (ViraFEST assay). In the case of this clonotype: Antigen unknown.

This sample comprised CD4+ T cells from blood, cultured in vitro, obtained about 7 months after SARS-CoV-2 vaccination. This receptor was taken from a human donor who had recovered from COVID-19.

The CDR3 DNA is TGTGCCATCAGCTCCGGAGGCGGGGGGGGCACAGATACGCAGTATTTT. Its protein product is CAISSGGGGGTDTQYF. The rearrangement uses TRBV10-3 and TRBJ2-3; 9 bases map to TRBD2. The CDR3 is 16 residues long. V shed 6 bases, J shed 1 base, and the junction held 8 bases outside the gene matches. Per germline, CDR1 ENHRY and CDR2 SYGVKD.